The 20 T cell receptor beta chains below come from one sample, sequenced in a study of blood T cell repertoires in COVID-19 (dated by TCRdb to 2020 to 2022). To prepare the library, the immunoSEQ multiplex PCR assay was applied. The immuneACCESS repertoire file appears here via TCRdb, limited to in-frame rearrangements. These files lack a portion of the clones; in checked studies, under half of the deficit traces to unresolved V genes, and the cause of the others is not known. The sample table contains fewer than 45,000 clones; only one count was recorded for around 82% of them. Of the sample, around 29% is held by the ten largest clones. Specimen: peripheral blood. These receptors were taken from a woman of 80 years or more with acute or convalescent COVID-19.

The chain links TRBV5-6 to TRBJ2-3, with D possibly TRBD1 on 6 matching bases. Trimming stripped 5 bases from V and 6 bases from J, with 13 bases between. From germline, CDR1 is SGHDT and CDR2 YYEEEE. This CDR3 has 13 residues. The CDR3 here is CASSYRVGDTQYF. DNA of the CDR3: TGTGCCAGCAGTTACAGGGTTGGGGATACGCAGTATTTT.

A few counts support this clone. V and J are TRBV30 and TRBJ2-7; D might be TRBD2 (6 bases). This CDR3 comprises 14 residues. Germline CDR1 is GTSNPN and CDR2 is SVGIG (reference sequence). Trimming shortened V by 6 bases and J by 2 bases, and 17 bases separated the two germline ends. The DNA of the CDR3 is TGTGCCTGTCCGAAGGGAGGACGTCCCTACGAGCAGTACTTC. Protein: CACPKGGRPYEQYF. Filled out from reference TRBV30 and TRBJ2-7, the complete variable domain reads SQTIHQWPATLVQPVGSPLSLECTVEGTSNPNLYWYRQAAGRGLQLLFYSVGIGQISSEVPQNLSASRPQDRQFILSSKKLLLSDSGFYLCACPKGGRPYEQYFGPGTRLTVT.

Comments on this clone: A read error may account for a junction end that differs from germline. The chain carries TRBV5-1 and TRBJ1-1, with D perhaps TRBD1 (6 bases). CDR3 length: 15 amino acids. Germline V gene sequence: CDR1 SGHRS, CDR2 YFSETQ. The CDR3 here is CASSFTGPMNTEAFF. The CDR3 nucleotides read TGCGCCAGCAGCTTTACAGGGCCAATGAACACTGAAGCCTTCTTT.

J is TRBJ2-2 and V is TRBV6-5; 8 bases fit TRBD2. CDR1 is MNHEY, CDR2 SVGAGI, per germline. The CDR3 has 15 residues. V was clipped by 6 bases and J by 3 bases; unmatched bases: 6. The CDR3 region has the DNA TGTGCCAGCAGGGGAGCGGGAGCTGACACCGGGGAGCTGTTTTTT. Amino acids: CASRGAGADTGELFF.

This sequence joins TRBV29-1 and TRBJ1-4; D call uncertain. Germline assignment: CDR1 SQVTM and CDR2 ANQGSEA. The CDR3 is made up of 12 amino acids. Trimming stripped 7 bases from V and 0 bases from J, with 6 bases between. The CDR3 DNA reads as TGCAGCGGGCACACAACTAATGAAAAACTGTTTTTT. This translates into CSGHTTNEKLFF.

This clone was counted a single time. This chain connects TRBV5-1 to TRBJ1-2; 10 nucleotides line up with TRBD1. The junction had 3 bases not matched to a gene; V was cut back by 1 base and J by 6 bases. From germline, CDR1 is SGHRS and CDR2 YFSETQ. The CDR3 sequence is 14 residues long. In DNA, the CDR3 is TGCGCCAGCAGCTTGCAGGGGACAGGGGATGGCTACACCTTC. Its protein product is CASSLQGTGDGYTF.

This clone is a singleton in its sample. This rearrangement joins TRBV6-1 to TRBJ1-5; no reliable D call. V gave up 3 bases and J gave up 4 bases, with 7 bases separating them. Germline assignment: CDR1 MNHNS and CDR2 SASEGT. The CDR3 extends over 13 amino acids. The DNA of the CDR3 is TGTGCCAGCAGTGACCAGGTTAATCAGCCCCAGCATTTT. Its protein product is CASSDQVNQPQHF.

This clone was recorded only once. The CDR3 sequence is CASSPPPSSYEQYF. The CDR3 DNA sequence: TGTGCCAGCTCACCACCCCCGAGCTCCTACGAGCAGTACTTC. The chain couples TRBV18 to TRBJ2-7; D ambiguous. Germline V CDR1 and CDR2: KGHSH, LQKENI. CDR3 length: 14 amino acids. V dropped 0 bases and J dropped 0 bases, with 6 bases sitting between them.

This chain joins TRBV5-1 and TRBJ1-2; TRBD1 aligns across 11 bases. The CDR3 length is 15 residues. The J segment lost 7 bases and the V segment lost 0 bases, leaving 5 bases of the junction unmatched. CDR1 SGHRS and CDR2 YFSETQ come from the germline V gene. DNA for the CDR3: TGCGCCAGCAGCTTGGAAGGACAGGGGGCCAGTGGCTACACCTTC. Translating gives CASSLEGQGASGYTF.

The chain couples TRBV6-5 to TRBJ2-3; 9 bases line up with TRBD2. CDR3 length equals 16 residues. V was pared by 3 bases and J by 2 bases, with 6 bases of the junction left unmatched. Germline values: CDR1 MNHEY, CDR2 SVGAGI. The CDR3 DNA follows: TGTGCCAGCAGTTATAGGCCTAGCGGGACCACAGATACGCAGTATTTT. It is translated as CASSYRPSGTTDTQYF.

The rearrangement joins TRBV5-1 to TRBJ1-1, with a weak D call TRBD1 (5 bases). CDR3 size: 17 residues. Germline CDR1 reads SGHRS; CDR2 reads YFSETQ. The V end lost 0 bases, the J end lost 2 bases, and 17 bases lay between the germline ends. The CDR3 is CASSLGGFRGKNTEAFF. CDR3 coding DNA: TGCGCCAGCAGCTTGGGAGGGTTTCGGGGGAAAAACACTGAAGCTTTCTTT.

The chain is built from TRBV5-1 and TRBJ1-1, with 12 positions matching TRBD1. The CDR3 totals 18 residues. After removal of 4 bases from V and 6 bases from J, the junction contained 16 bases not matched to a gene. The V gene's germline CDR1 is SGHRS and CDR2 YFSETQ. For the CDR3, the DNA is TGCGCCAGCAGCCGAGGGACAGGGGGCTGGGGAATGTCCGCTGAAGCTTTCTTT. Residues: CASSRGTGGWGMSAEAFF.

This clone turned up a few times. The rearrangement uses TRBV6-5 and TRBJ1-2, with D maybe TRBD1 (6 bases). Germline lookup yields CDR1 MNHEY and CDR2 SVGAGI. The CDR3 loop spans 16 amino acids. Trimming took 2 bases from V and 3 from J, leaving 16 bases between them. The CDR3 nucleotides are TGTGCCAGCAGTTACGACTACGGCAGGGGTGACTATGGCTACACCTTC. Its translation is CASSYDYGRGDYGYTF.

The chain carries TRBV6-2 or TRBV6-3 and TRBJ2-7, with 12 bases fitting TRBD2. V lost 6 bases and J lost 3; bases outside the gene matches: 12. The germline V gene encodes CDR1 MNHEY and CDR2 SVGEGT. The CDR3 sequence is 17 residues long. CDR3 coding DNA: TGTGCCAGCAGCAAGACTAGCGGGAGCCAATCGATCTACGAGCAGTACTTC. It yields the protein CASSKTSGSQSIYEQYF.

This chain connects TRBV2 to TRBJ2-3; possible D gene TRBD2, 7 bases. The CDR3 is made up of 15 amino acids. Trimming pared 7 bases from V and 6 bases from J, leaving 20 bases between. Per the germline V gene, CDR1 is SNHLY and CDR2 is FYNNEI. CDR3 amino acids: CASMGGGSGYDTQYF. CDR3 bases: TGTGCCAGCATGGGAGGGGGAAGTGGGTACGATACGCAGTATTTT.

This rearrangement joins TRBV30 to TRBJ2-5, with D possibly matching TRBD1 (5 bases). The V gene's germline CDR1 is GTSNPN and CDR2 SVGIG (reference sequence). V lost 4 bases, J lost 4 bases, and 10 bases lay in between. CDR3 length: 12 amino acids. CDR3 sequence (DNA): TGTGCCTGGAAGGTAGGGGCAGAGACCCAGTACTTC. Protein: CAWKVGAETQYF. Together with reference TRBV30 and TRBJ2-5, the CDR3 gives the full variable domain: SQTIHQWPATLVQPVGSPLSLECTVEGTSNPNLYWYRQAAGRGLQLLFYSVGIGQISSEVPQNLSASRPQDRQFILSSKKLLLSDSGFYLCAWKVGAETQYFGPGTRLLVL.

The J gene is TRBJ2-1, the V gene TRBV6-2 or TRBV6-3, with D possibly TRBD2 on 6 matching bases. Germline V gene lookup returns CDR1 MNHEY and CDR2 SVGEGT. Trimming took 5 bases from V and 6 from J, leaving 17 bases between them. There are 15 residues in the CDR3. The CDR3 DNA sequence: TGTGCCAGCAGTCGCTCACCACTAGCCCCCAATGAGCAGTTCTTC. It encodes CASSRSPLAPNEQFF.

V and J are TRBV5-6 and TRBJ2-4, with a possible D match to TRBD1 (5 bases). Germline CDR1 and CDR2: SGHDT and YYEEEE. V was clipped by 4 bases and J by 3 bases, with 11 bases between them. The CDR3 is made up of 14 amino acids. The CDR3 nucleotides are TGTGCCAGCAGCCCTACAGACAGCAAAAACATTCAGTACTTC. Translating gives CASSPTDSKNIQYF.

V usage is TRBV29-1 and J usage is TRBJ2-7, with TRBD1 matching over 10 bases. There are 13 residues in the CDR3. V lost 7 bases to trimming and J lost 4 bases; unmatched junction nucleotides: 7. Germline V CDR1 and CDR2: SQVTM, ANQGSEA. CDR3 sequence (DNA): TGCAGCGCTATGGGACAGGGGACATACGAGCAGTACTTC. Its translation: CSAMGQGTYEQYF.

CDR3 DNA: TGTGCCAGCAGTGATCGACAGGGAAGGCTTTCGTACGAGCAGTACTTC. Translation gives CASSDRQGRLSYEQYF. The J gene is TRBJ2-7, the V gene TRBV6-1; TRBD1 matches 7 bases. V dropped 3 bases and J dropped 4; count of bases not matched to a gene: 12. The germline CDR1 and CDR2 sequences are MNHNS and SASEGT. The CDR3 runs 16 residues.